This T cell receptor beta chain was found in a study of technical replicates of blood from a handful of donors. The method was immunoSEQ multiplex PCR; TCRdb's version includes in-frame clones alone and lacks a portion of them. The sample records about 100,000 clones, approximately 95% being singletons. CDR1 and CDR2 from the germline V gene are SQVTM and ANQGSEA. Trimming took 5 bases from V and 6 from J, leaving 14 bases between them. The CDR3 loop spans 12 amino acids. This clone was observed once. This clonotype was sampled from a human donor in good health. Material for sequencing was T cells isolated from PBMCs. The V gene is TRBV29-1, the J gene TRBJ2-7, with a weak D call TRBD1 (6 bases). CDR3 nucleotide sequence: TGCAGCGTTTATCCAGGGGAAGGCGAGCAGTACTTC. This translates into CSVYPGEGEQYF.